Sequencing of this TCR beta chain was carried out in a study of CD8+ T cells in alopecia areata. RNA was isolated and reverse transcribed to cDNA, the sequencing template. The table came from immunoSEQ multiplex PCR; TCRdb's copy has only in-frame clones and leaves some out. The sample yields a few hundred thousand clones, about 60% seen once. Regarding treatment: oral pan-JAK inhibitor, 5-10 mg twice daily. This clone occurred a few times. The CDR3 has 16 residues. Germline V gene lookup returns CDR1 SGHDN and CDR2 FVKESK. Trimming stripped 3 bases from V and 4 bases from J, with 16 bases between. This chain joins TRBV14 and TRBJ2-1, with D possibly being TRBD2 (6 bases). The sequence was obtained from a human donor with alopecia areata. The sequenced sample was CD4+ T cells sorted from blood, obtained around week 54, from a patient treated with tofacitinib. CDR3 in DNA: TGTGCCAGCAGCCAGTGGGGGGTGAAGATTTACAATGAGCAGTTCTTC. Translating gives CASSQWGVKIYNEQFF. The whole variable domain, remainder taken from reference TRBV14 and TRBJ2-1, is EAGVTQFPSHSVIEKGQTVTLRCDPISGHDNLYWYRRVMGKEIKFLLHFVKESKQDESGMPNNRFLAERTGGTYSTLKVQPAELEDSGVYFCASSQWGVKIYNEQFFGPGTRLTVL.